A selection of T cell receptor beta chains follows, all from one sample in a study of T-cell reconstitution after alpha-beta-depleted transplantation in children. One entry per CDR3 protein, called by TCRdb with MiXCR from the PCR reads. The sample contains about 300,000 distinct CDR3 sequences, roughly 9.1% of which appear only once. The sample in question was PBMCs, obtained before TCRalphabeta/CD19-depleted stem cell transplant. These receptors originate from a boy younger than two with acute myeloid leukemia, due to receive a stem cell transplant. Both conserved end residues are part of each CDR3. Fields, in order: J gene, D gene, clone size, V gene, CDR3 protein, CDR3 DNA. The D gene is left open where the match is weak. The listing skips clone size in some rows; elsewhere it reads once, few, many or a size class.

>TRBJ2-3|-|few|TRBV11-2
CASSRGDSPTDTQYF
TGTGCCAGCAGCCGCGGGGACAGCCCCACAGATACGCAGTATTTT
>TRBJ1-1|-|many|TRBV6-1
CASSNTARNTEAFF
TGTGCCAGCAGCAACACGGCGAGGAACACTGAAGCTTTCTTT
>TRBJ2-6|-|many|TRBV28
CATQILASGANVLTF
TGTGCCACCCAGATCTTGGCATCTGGGGCCAACGTCCTGACTTTC
>TRBJ1-4|-|many|TRBV20-1
CSARQTNEKLFF
TGCAGTGCTAGACAAACTAATGAAAAACTGTTTTTT
>TRBJ2-7|TRBD1|-|TRBV24-1
CATSDSGQSYEQYF
TGTGCCACCAGTGATTCGGGACAGTCCTACGAGCAGTACTTC
>TRBJ2-3|TRBD1|few|TRBV12-3/TRBV12-4
CASRDRDRGLLSTDTQYF
TGTGCCAGCAGGGACCGGGACAGGGGGCTTCTGAGCACAGATACGCAGTATTTT
>TRBJ2-3|-|many|TRBV15
CATSRSGAGTDTQYF
TGTGCCACCAGCAGATCCGGGGCCGGCACAGATACGCAGTATTTT
>TRBJ2-3|TRBD1|many|TRBV11-3
CASSHGQVATDTQYF
TGTGCCAGCAGCCATGGACAGGTAGCAACAGATACGCAGTATTTT
>TRBJ2-2|-|few|TRBV28
CASSPHSNTGELFF
TGTGCCAGCAGTCCCCACTCGAACACCGGGGAGCTGTTTTTT
>TRBJ2-1|-|few|TRBV20-1
CSARERGLVGPAYNEQFF
TGCAGTGCTAGAGAAAGGGGCCTTGTAGGGCCCGCCTACAATGAGCAGTTCTTC
>TRBJ1-3|-|many|TRBV6-6
CASSKANTIYF
TGTGCCAGCAGTAAAGCAAACACCATATATTTT
>TRBJ1-5|TRBD1|-|TRBV6-5
CASSYQSWTGYQPQHF
TGTGCCAGCAGTTACCAGAGCTGGACAGGCTATCAGCCCCAGCATTTT
>TRBJ2-2|-|many|TRBV18
CASSPPADAGELFF
TGTGCCAGCTCACCGCCCGCCGACGCCGGGGAGCTGTTTTTT
>TRBJ2-5|TRBD2|many|TRBV29-1
CSVGGLAGVETQYF
TGCAGCGTTGGGGGTCTAGCGGGGGTAGAGACCCAGTACTTC
>TRBJ2-7|-|many|TRBV7-3
CASSLSSGPYEQYF
TGTGCCAGCAGCTTAAGCAGCGGGCCCTACGAGCAGTACTTC
>TRBJ1-1|-|many|TRBV4-3
CASSQETFVNTEAFF
TGCGCCAGCAGCCAAGAAACATTTGTAAACACTGAAGCTTTCTTT
>TRBJ2-2|TRBD1|-|TRBV10-3
CAISESPRTGSTGELFF
TGTGCCATCAGTGAGTCACCGAGGACAGGGTCGACCGGGGAGCTGTTTTTT
>TRBJ2-1|TRBD2|many|TRBV7-2
CASSSGLAGVEQFF
TGTGCCAGCAGCTCAGGACTAGCGGGGGTTGAGCAGTTCTTC
>TRBJ2-1|TRBD2|many|TRBV7-9
CASSLGGGAANEQFF
TGTGCCAGCAGCTTAGGCGGGGGGGCTGCCAATGAGCAGTTCTTC
>TRBJ2-1|-|-|TRBV3-1
CALCFLGLAWAAYNEQFF
TGTGCCCTCTGTTTCTTGGGGCTAGCGTGGGCCGCTTACAATGAGCAGTTCTTC
>TRBJ1-6|TRBD1|-|TRBV28
CASSLPTGTGSSPLHF
TGTGCCAGCAGTTTACCGACAGGGACAGGGTCTTCACCCCTCCACTTT
>TRBJ2-2|TRBD2|many|TRBV12-3/TRBV12-4
CASSLALTIIDGLAGGELFF
TGTGCCAGCAGTTTAGCGCTAACTATCATAGACGGACTAGCGGGAGGGGAGCTGTTTTTT
>TRBJ1-1|-|many|TRBV12-3/TRBV12-4
CASSPRNREGTEAFF
TGTGCCAGCAGTCCACGGAACAGGGAGGGCACTGAAGCTTTCTTT
>TRBJ1-4|TRBD1|many|TRBV7-7
CASSLRTGATNEKLFF
TGTGCTAGCAGCCTACGGACAGGGGCAACTAATGAAAAACTGTTTTTT
>TRBJ2-3|-|-|TRBV2
CASSGGNRGLPADTQYF
TGTGCCAGCAGTGGGGGTAACAGGGGACTACCGGCAGATACGCAGTATTTT
>TRBJ1-1|-|-|TRBV20-1
CSARGGPSNTEAFF
TGCAGTGCTAGAGGGGGACCGTCGAACACTGAAGCTTTCTTT
>TRBJ2-3|TRBD2|many|TRBV5-1
CASSFQRGAGRDTQYF
TGCGCCAGCAGCTTTCAGCGGGGGGCCGGTAGAGATACGCAGTATTTT
>TRBJ2-7|-|few|TRBV11-3
CASGGRAGIPDYEQYF
TGTGCCAGCGGAGGAAGGGCAGGAATCCCCGATTACGAGCAGTACTTC
>TRBJ2-6|-|-|TRBV13
CASSLDRVTGANVLTF
TGTGCCAGCAGCTTAGACAGGGTGACCGGGGCCAACGTCCTGACTTTC
>TRBJ2-3|-|many|TRBV5-1
CASRAGTPPSTDTQYF
TGCGCCAGCAGGGCAGGGACCCCGCCTAGCACAGATACGCAGTATTTT
>TRBJ2-5|-|many|TRBV7-2
CASSPRGWERETQYF
TGTGCCAGCAGCCCTCGCGGGTGGGAGAGGGAGACCCAGTACTTC
>TRBJ1-5|-|-|TRBV10-3
CAICLAPAGPGSNQPQHF
TGTGCCATCTGTTTAGCCCCCGCAGGGCCAGGCAGCAATCAGCCCCAGCATTTT
>TRBJ2-5|TRBD1|many|TRBV9
CASSAVRDREETQYF
TGTGCCAGCAGCGCTGTCCGGGACAGGGAAGAGACCCAGTACTTC
>TRBJ1-1|-|many|TRBV5-1
CASSFIFMNTEAFF
TGCGCCAGCAGCTTCATTTTCATGAACACTGAAGCTTTCTTT
>TRBJ2-5|TRBD2|many|TRBV20-1
CSARWGGGPRETQYF
TGCAGTGCTAGATGGGGCGGGGGGCCCCGGGAGACCCAGTACTTC
>TRBJ1-2|TRBD1|few|TRBV3-1
CASSPGQAPYGYTF
TGTGCCAGCAGCCCGGGACAGGCTCCCTATGGCTACACCTTC
>TRBJ2-3|-|few|TRBV28
CASSLPIWTRVHTDTQYF
TGTGCCAGCAGTTTACCGATTTGGACACGGGTACACACAGATACGCAGTATTTT
>TRBJ2-7|TRBD1|-|TRBV7-9
CASTPWDRAYEQYF
TGTGCCAGCACTCCTTGGGACAGGGCCTACGAGCAGTACTTC
>TRBJ1-5|-|many|TRBV7-2
CASSLGQLLNQPQHF
TGTGCCAGCAGCTTAGGACAGCTCCTAAATCAGCCCCAGCATTTT
>TRBJ2-6|-|many|TRBV29-1
CSVEVDSSSGANVLTF
TGCAGCGTTGAGGTGGACAGTTCCTCTGGGGCCAACGTCCTGACTTTC
>TRBJ2-3|TRBD2|few|TRBV27
CASSSAGTSGRTSTDTQYF
TGTGCCAGCAGTTCCGCCGGGACTAGCGGGCGCACTAGCACAGATACGCAGTATTTT
>TRBJ2-2|-|-|TRBV5-1
CASSLFPGADTGELFF
TGCGCCAGCAGCTTGTTTCCGGGGGCGGACACCGGGGAGCTGTTTTTT
>TRBJ2-1|-|few|TRBV29-1
CSSTKHSSYNEQFF
TGCAGTTCAACAAAACATAGCTCCTACAATGAGCAGTTCTTC
>TRBJ2-7|-|many|TRBV7-8
CASSFTRKVAYEQYF
TGTGCCAGCAGCTTTACTAGAAAGGTAGCCTACGAGCAGTACTTC
>TRBJ1-2|TRBD1|once|TRBV14
CASSLWTGGGYTF
TGTGCCAGCAGCCTCTGGACAGGGGGAGGCTACACCTTC
>TRBJ2-1|-|many|TRBV13
CASTEPLPTDDNEQFF
TGTGCCAGCACCGAACCGCTCCCGACAGACGACAATGAGCAGTTCTTC
>TRBJ1-4|-|many|TRBV7-3
CASSFERMSNEKLFF
TGTGCCAGCAGCTTCGAAAGGATGTCTAATGAAAAACTGTTTTTT
>TRBJ1-5|-|-|TRBV10-3
CASTGALNQPQHF
TGTGCCAGCACGGGCGCCCTCAATCAGCCCCAGCATTTT
>TRBJ2-5|-|-|TRBV6-5
CASSYSGVSGTAQETQYF
TGTGCCAGCAGTTACTCTGGAGTATCAGGGACGGCGCAAGAGACCCAGTACTTC
>TRBJ2-3|-|-|TRBV4-3
CASSPTVGDTQYF
TGCGCCAGCAGCCCTACTGTGGGAGATACGCAGTATTTT
>TRBJ2-3|-|-|TRBV5-1
CASSLRVRVFTDTQYF
TGCGCCAGCAGCTTGCGTGTCAGGGTTTTCACAGATACGCAGTATTTT
>TRBJ2-1|-|many|TRBV12-3/TRBV12-4
CASSPIDRRDNEQFF
TGTGCCAGCAGCCCGATTGACCGCAGGGACAATGAGCAGTTCTTC